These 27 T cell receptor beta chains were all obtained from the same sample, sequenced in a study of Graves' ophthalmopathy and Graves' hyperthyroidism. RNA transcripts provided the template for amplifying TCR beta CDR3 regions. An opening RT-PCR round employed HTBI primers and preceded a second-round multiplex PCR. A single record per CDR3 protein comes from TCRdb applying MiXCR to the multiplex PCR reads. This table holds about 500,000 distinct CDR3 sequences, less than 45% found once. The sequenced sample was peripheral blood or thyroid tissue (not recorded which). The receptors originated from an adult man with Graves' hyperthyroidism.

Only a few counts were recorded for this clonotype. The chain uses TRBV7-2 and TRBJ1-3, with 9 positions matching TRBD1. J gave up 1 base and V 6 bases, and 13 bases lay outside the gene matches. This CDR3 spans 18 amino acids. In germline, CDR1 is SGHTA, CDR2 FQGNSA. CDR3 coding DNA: TGTGCCAGCAGTGCCGGGACAGGGCCGGGCTGGTCTGGAAACACCATATATTTT. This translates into CASSAGTGPGWSGNTIYF.

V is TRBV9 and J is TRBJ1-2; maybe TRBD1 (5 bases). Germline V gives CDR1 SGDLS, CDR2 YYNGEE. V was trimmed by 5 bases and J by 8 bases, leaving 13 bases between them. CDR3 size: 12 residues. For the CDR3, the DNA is TGTGCCAGCAGACCACAGGCTGGGGGCTACACCTTC. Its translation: CASRPQAGGYTF.

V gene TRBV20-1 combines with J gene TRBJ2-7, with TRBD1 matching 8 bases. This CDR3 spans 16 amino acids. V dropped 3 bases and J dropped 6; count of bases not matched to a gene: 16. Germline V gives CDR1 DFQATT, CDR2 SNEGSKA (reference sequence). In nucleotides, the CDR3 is TGCAGTGCTAGGGGGGCCGGCAGGGGGCGGAGGTCCGAGCAGTACTTC. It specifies CSARGAGRGRRSEQYF.

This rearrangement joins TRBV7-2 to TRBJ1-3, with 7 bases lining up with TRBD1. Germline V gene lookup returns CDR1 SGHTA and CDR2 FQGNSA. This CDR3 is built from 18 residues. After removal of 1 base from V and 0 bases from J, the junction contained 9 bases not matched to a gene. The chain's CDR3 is CASSLGPGGDSSGNTIYF. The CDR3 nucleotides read TGTGCCAGCAGCTTAGGTCCCGGGGGGGACAGCTCTGGAAACACCATATATTTT.

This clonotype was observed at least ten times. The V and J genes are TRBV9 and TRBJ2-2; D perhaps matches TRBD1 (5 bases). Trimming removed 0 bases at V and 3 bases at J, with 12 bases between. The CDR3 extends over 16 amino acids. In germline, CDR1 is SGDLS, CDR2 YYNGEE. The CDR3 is CASSVGLGADTGELFF. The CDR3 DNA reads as TGTGCCAGCAGCGTAGGGTTAGGGGCGGACACCGGGGAGCTGTTTTTT.

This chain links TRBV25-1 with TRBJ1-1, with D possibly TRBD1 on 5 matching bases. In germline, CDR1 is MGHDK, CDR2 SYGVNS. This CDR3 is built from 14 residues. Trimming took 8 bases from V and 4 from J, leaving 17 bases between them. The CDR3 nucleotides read TGTGCCAGCTCACCAGGGCAGGGTTGCACTGAAGCTTTCTTT. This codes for CASSPGQGCTEAFF.

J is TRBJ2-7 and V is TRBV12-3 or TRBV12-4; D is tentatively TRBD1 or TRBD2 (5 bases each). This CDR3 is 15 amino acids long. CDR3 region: CASAALGVRAYEQYF. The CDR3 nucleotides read TGTGCTAGTGCCGCCCTGGGGGTCAGAGCCTACGAGCAGTACTTC.

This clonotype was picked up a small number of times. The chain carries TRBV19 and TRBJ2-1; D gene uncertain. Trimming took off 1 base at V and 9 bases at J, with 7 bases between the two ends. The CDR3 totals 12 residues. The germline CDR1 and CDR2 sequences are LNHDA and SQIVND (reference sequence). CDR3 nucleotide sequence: TGTGCCAGTAGTATAGTGCGAGGTGAGCAGTTCTTC. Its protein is CASSIVRGEQFF.

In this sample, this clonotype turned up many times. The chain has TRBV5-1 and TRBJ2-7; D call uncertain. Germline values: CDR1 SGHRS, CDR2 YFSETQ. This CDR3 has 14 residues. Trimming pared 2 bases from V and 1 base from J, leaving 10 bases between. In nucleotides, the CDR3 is TGCGCCAGCAGCTTCTCGGAGCCTTCCTACGAGCAGTACTTC. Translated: CASSFSEPSYEQYF.

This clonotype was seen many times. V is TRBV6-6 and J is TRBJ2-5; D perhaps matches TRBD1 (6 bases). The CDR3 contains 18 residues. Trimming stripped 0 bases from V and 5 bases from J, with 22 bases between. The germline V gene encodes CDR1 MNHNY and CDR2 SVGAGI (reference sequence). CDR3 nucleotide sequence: TGTGCCAGCAGTTACTCGGGTGGGGTGGGGGCAGGGCTGGAGACCCAGTACTTC. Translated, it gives CASSYSGGVGAGLETQYF.

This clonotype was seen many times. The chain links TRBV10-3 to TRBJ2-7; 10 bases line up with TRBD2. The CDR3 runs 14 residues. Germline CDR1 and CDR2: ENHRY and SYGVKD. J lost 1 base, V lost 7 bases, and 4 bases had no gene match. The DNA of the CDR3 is TGTGCCATCATGGTAGCGGGGGGTTCCTACGAGCAGTACTTC. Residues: CAIMVAGGSYEQYF.

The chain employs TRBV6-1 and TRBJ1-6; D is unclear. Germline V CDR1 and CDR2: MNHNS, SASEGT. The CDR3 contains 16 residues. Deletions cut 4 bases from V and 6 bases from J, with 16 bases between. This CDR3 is CASSASSGRVNSPLHF. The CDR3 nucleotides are TGTGCCAGCAGTGCCTCGTCCGGTCGGGTTAATTCACCCCTCCACTTT.

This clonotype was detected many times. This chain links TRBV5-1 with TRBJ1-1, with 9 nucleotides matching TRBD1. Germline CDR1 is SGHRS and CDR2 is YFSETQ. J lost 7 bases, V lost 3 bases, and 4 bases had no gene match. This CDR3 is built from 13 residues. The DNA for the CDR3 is TGCGCCAGCAGCTCCTCGGACAGGGGTGAAGCTTTCTTT. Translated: CASSSSDRGEAFF.

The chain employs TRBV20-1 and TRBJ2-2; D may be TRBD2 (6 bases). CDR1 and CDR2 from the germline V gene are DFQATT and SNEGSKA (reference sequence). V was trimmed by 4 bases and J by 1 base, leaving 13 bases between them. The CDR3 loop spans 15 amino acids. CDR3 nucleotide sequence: TGCAGTGCTATTATAGCGGAACGGAACACCGGGGAGCTGTTTTTT. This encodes CSAIIAERNTGELFF.

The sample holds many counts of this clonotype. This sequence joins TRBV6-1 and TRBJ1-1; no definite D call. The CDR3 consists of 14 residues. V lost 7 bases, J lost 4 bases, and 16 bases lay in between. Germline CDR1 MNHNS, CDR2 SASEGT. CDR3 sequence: CASNGLDLGTEAFF. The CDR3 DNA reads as TGTGCCAGCAATGGACTGGACTTGGGCACTGAAGCTTTCTTT.

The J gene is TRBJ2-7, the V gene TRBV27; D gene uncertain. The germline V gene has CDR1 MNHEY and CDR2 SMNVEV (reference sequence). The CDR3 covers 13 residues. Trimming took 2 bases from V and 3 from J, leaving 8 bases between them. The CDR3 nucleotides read TGTGCCAGCAGTTTAAGATTCGGCTACGAGCAGTACTTC. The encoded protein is CASSLRFGYEQYF.

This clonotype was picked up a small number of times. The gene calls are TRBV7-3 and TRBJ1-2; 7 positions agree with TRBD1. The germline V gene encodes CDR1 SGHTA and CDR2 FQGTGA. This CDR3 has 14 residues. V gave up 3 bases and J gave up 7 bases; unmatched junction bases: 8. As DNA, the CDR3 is TGTGCCAGCAGCTTCGCCGCACAGGGGTTTGGCTACACCTTC. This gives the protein CASSFAAQGFGYTF.

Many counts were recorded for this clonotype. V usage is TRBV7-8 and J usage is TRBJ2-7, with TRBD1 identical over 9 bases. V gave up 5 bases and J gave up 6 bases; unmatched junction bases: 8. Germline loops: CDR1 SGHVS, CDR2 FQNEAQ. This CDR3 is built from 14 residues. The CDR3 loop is CASSHRTGASEQYF. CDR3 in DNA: TGTGCCAGCAGCCACCGGACAGGGGCAAGCGAGCAGTACTTC.

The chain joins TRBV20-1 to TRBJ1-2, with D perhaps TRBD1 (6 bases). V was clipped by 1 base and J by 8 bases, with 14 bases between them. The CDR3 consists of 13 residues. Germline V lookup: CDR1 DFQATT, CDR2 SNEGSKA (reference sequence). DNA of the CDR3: TGCAGTGCTAGAGTGGGGGGGGGCGACGGCTACACCTTC. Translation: CSARVGGGDGYTF.

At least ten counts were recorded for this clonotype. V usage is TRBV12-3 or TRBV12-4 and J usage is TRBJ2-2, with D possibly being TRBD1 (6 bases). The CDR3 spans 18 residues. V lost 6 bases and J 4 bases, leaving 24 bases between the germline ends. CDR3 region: CASSLGQSSTFGTGELFF. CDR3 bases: TGTGCCAGCAGCTTGGGACAATCCTCAACCTTCGGCACCGGGGAGCTGTTTTTT.

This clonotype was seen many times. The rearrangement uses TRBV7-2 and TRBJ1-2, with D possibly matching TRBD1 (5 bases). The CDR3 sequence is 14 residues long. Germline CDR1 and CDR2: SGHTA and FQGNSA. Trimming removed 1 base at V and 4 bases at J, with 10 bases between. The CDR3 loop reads CASSLEGRFYGYTF. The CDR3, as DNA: TGTGCCAGCAGCTTAGAGGGGCGGTTCTATGGCTACACCTTC.

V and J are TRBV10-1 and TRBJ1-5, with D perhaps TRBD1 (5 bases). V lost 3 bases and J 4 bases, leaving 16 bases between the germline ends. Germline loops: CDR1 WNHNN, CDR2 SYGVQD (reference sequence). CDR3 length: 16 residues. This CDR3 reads CASSEAWQGGNQPQHF. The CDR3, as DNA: TGCGCCAGCAGTGAAGCGTGGCAGGGTGGGAATCAGCCCCAGCATTTT.

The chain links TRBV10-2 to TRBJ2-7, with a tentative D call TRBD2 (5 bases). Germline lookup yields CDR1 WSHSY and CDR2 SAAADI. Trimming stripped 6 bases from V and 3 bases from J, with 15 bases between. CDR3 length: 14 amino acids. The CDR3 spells CASSPVPGDYEQYF. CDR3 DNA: TGCGCCAGCAGCCCCGTCCCCGGGGACTACGAGCAGTACTTC.

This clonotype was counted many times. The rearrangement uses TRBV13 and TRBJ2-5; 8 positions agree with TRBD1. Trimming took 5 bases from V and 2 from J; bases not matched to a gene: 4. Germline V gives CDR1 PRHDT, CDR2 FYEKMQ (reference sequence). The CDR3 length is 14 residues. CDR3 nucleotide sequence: TGTGCCAGCAGCGAGGACAGGGATCAAGAGACCCAGTACTTC. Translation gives CASSEDRDQETQYF.

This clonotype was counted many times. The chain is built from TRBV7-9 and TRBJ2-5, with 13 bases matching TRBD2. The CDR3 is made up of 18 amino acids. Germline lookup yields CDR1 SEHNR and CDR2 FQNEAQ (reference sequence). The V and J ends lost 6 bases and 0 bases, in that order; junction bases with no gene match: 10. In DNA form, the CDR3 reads TGTGCCAGCAGGAAGACTAGCGGGAGGAATAGTTACCAAGAGACCCAGTACTTC. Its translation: CASRKTSGRNSYQETQYF.

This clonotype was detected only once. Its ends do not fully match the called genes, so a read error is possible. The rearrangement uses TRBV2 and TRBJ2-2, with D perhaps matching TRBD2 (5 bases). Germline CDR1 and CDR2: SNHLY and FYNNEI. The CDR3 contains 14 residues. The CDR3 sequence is CASSPQFGTGKLFF. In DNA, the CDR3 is TGTGCCAGCAGCCCACAATTTGGCACCGGGAAGCTGTTTTTT.

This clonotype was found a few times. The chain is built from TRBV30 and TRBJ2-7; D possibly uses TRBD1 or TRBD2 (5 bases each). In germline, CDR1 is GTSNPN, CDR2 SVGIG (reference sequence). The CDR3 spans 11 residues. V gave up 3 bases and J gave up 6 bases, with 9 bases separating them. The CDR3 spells CAWRGPGEQYF. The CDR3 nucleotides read TGTGCCTGGAGGGGACCTGGCGAGCAGTACTTC.